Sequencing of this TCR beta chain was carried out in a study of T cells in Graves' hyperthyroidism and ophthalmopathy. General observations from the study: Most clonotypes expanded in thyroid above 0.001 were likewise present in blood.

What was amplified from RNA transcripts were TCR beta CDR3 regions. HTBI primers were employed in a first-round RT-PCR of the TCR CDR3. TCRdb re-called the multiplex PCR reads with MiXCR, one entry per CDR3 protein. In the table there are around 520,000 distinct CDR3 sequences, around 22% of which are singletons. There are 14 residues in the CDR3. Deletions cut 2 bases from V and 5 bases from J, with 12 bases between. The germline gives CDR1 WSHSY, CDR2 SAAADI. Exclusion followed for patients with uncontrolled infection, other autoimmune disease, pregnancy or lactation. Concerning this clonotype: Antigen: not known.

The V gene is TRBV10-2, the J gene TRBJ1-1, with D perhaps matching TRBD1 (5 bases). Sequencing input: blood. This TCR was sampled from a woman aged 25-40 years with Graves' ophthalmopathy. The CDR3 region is CASSEPGTRTEAFF. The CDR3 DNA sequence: TGCGCCAGCAGTGAGCCGGGGACGAGGACTGAAGCTTTCTTT.